This T cell receptor beta chain originates from a study of blood T cell repertoires in COVID-19. Whole-study context: T cells, B-cell-depleted T cells, or PBMCs provided the cDNA or gDNA that served as material.

As handled by the study authors: Reference gene primers were amplified, and this amplification served to estimate nucleated cell counts. Clones were read by immunoSEQ multiplex PCR, and TCRdb kept only the in-frame ones, dropping some. V and J calls and clone size are given by that table; D and trimming were obtained from the DNA. The sample lists around 450,000 clones, roughly nine tenths occurring once. The cohort comprised adults aged roughly 18 to 95 years residing in approximately 25 US areas. The V end was cut by 4 bases, the J end by 1 base, with 7 bases between. The CDR3 consists of 13 residues. Germline V gene sequence: CDR1 MNHEY, CDR2 SVGAGI.

Sequenced sample: PBMCs or T cells enriched from blood (not recorded which). The chain recombines TRBV6-5 with TRBJ1-2; perhaps TRBD1 as D (5 bases). This clonotype was sampled from a woman under 30 with acute COVID-19. The DNA of the CDR3 is TGTGCCAGCAGTTCCAGGGTTAACTATGGCTACACCTTC. Residues: CASSSRVNYGYTF.